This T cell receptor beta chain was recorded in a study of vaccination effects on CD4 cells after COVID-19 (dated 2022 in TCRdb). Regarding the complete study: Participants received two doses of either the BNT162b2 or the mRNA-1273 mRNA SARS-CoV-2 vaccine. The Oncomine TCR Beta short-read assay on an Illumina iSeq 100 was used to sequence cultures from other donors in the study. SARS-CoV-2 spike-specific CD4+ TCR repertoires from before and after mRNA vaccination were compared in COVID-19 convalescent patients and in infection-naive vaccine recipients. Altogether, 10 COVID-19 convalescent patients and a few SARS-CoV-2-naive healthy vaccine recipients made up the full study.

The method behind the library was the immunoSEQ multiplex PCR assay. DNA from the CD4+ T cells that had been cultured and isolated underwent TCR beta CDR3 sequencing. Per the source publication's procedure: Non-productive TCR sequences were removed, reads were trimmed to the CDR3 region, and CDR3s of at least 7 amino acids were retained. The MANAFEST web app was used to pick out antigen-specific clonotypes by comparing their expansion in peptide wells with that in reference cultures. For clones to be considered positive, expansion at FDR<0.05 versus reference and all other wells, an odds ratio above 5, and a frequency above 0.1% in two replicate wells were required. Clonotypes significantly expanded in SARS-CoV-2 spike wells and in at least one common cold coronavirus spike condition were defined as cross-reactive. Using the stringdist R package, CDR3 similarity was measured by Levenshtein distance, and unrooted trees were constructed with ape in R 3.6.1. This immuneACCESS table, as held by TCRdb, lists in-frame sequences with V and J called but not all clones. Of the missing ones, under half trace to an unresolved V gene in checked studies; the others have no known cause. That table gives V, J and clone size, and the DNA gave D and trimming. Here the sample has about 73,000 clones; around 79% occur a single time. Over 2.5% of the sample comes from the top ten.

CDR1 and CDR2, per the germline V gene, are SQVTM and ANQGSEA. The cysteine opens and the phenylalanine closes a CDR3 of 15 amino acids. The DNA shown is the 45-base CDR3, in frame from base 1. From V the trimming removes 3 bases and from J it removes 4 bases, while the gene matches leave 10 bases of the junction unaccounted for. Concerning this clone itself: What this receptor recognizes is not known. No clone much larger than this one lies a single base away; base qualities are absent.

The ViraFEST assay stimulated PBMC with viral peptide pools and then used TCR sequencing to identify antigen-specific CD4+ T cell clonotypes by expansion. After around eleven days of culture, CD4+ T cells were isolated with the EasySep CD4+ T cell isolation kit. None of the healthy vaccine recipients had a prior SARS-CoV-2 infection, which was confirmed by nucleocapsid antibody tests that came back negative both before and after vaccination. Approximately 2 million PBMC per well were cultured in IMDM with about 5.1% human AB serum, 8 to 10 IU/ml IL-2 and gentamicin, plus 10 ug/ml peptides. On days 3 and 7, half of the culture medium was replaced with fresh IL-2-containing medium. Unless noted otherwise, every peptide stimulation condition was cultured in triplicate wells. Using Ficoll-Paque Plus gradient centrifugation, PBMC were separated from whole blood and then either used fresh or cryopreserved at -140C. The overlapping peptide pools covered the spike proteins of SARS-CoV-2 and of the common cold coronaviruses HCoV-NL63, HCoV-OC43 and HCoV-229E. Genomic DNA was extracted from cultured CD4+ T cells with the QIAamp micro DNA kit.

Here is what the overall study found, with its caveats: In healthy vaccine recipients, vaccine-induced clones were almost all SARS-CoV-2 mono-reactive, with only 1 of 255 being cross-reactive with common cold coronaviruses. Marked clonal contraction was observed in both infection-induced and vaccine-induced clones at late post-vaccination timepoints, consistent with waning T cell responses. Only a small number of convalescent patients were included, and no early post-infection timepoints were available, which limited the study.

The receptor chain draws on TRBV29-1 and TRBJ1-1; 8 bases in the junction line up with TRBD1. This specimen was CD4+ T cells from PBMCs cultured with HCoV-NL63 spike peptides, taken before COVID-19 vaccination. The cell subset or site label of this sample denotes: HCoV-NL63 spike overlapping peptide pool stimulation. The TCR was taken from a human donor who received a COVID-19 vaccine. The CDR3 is CSVDRRGTGGTEAFF. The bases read TGCAGCGTTGATAGACGGGGCACAGGGGGCACTGAAGCTTTCTTT. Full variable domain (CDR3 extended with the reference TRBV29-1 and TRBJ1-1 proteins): SAVISQKPSRDICQRGTSLTIQCQVDSQVTMMFWYRQQPGQSLTLIATANQGSEATYESGFVIDKFPISRPNLTFSTLTVSNMSPEDSSIYLCSVDRRGTGGTEAFFGQGTRLTVV.